This TCR beta chain appears in the sequencing data of a study of blood T cell repertoires in COVID-19. Whole-study context: PBMCs, B-cell-depleted T cells, or T cells were the source of the cDNA or gDNA that made up the material.

Clones were sequenced by immunoSEQ multiplex PCR, and TCRdb holds only the in-frame ones, with some missing. The sample has approximately 250,000 clones, approximately 83% seen once. This clone came up a few times. The sequence derives from a woman aged 45-59 years with acute or convalescent COVID-19. The sequenced material came from peripheral blood.

As DNA, the CDR3 is TGTGCCAGCAGTCTCCAGTACTATGGCTACACCTTC. Translation: CASSLQYYGYTF. This sequence joins TRBV28 and TRBJ1-2; the D is unclear. V was shortened by 5 bases and J by 3 bases, with 7 bases between the two germline ends. The CDR3 contains 12 residues. Germline V gene sequence: CDR1 MDHEN, CDR2 SYDVKM.